Shown below are 21 T cell receptor beta chains from a single sample sequenced in a study of blood T cell repertoires in COVID-19. This table comes from immunoSEQ multiplex PCR, and its TCRdb copy is limited to in-frame clones, with some not included. The sample consists of 300,000 or so clones, approximately 90% of them appearing once. Sequenced material: peripheral blood. Source of these receptors: a woman in her thirties with COVID-19, enrolled during active disease.

V and J are TRBV19 and TRBJ1-6, with 9 positions matching TRBD1. CDR3 length: 14 amino acids. After removal of 5 bases from V and 10 bases from J, the junction contained 6 bases not matched to a gene. Germline CDR1 LNHDA, CDR2 SQIVND (reference sequence). DNA of the CDR3: TGTGCCAGTAGTTCTCGACAGGGGGAGTCACCCCTCCACTTT. This encodes CASSSRQGESPLHF.

The chain links TRBV11-2 to TRBJ2-1, with D possibly TRBD2 on 5 matching bases. Germline loops: CDR1 SGHAT, CDR2 FQNNGV. The CDR3 has 16 amino acids. The V end was cut by 3 bases, the J end by 6 bases, with 18 bases between. The CDR3 region has the DNA TGTGCCAGCAGCTTCGCCAGAGGGCCGTTTTTCAATGAGCAGTTCTTC. Translated, it gives CASSFARGPFFNEQFF.

V gene TRBV18 combines with J gene TRBJ1-1; D possibly corresponds to TRBD1 (5 bases). V shed 2 bases and J shed 3 bases, with 13 bases lying between them. CDR1 is KGHSH and CDR2 is LQKENI in the germline V gene. There are 15 residues in the CDR3. CDR3 in amino acids: CASSPKVRGDTEAFF. CDR3 coding DNA: TGTGCCAGCTCACCAAAGGTTCGGGGGGACACTGAAGCTTTCTTT.

The V gene is TRBV30, the J gene TRBJ1-5; TRBD1 aligns across 7 bases. The CDR3 loop spans 11 amino acids. V lost 1 base to trimming and J lost 16 bases; unmatched junction nucleotides: 7. Germline V gives CDR1 GTSNPN, CDR2 SVGIG (reference sequence). The CDR3 nucleotides read TGTGCCTGGAGTGGGACAAGGGGGCTCCATTTT. Translated: CAWSGTRGLHF.

The chain combines TRBV30 with TRBJ1-1, with D maybe TRBD1 (5 bases). Trimming took 3 bases from V and 1 from J, leaving 9 bases between them. Per germline, CDR1 GTSNPN and CDR2 SVGIG (reference sequence). CDR3 length: 13 amino acids. The CDR3 coding sequence is TGTGCCTGGAGCGCGGACACGAACACTGAAGCTTTCTTT. Amino acid sequence: CAWSADTNTEAFF.

This sequence joins TRBV6-4 and TRBJ1-4; 9 nucleotides align to TRBD1. The CDR3 has 16 amino acids. J lost 6 bases, V lost 6 bases, and 11 bases had no gene match. The germline V gene encodes CDR1 MRHNA and CDR2 SNTAGT. The CDR3 region has the DNA TGTGCCAGCAGAGGGACAGGGTATCGTAGAGATGAAAAACTGTTTTTT. This encodes CASRGTGYRRDEKLFF.

The chain combines TRBV7-9 with TRBJ2-3, with D perhaps matching TRBD1 (5 bases). Germline CDR1 SEHNR, CDR2 FQNEAQ (reference sequence). The CDR3 totals 17 residues. Trimming cost V 3 bases and J 1 base, with 17 bases left between them. CDR3 bases: TGTGCCAGCAGCTTCTCCTCTACAGGCACGGGCACAGATACGCAGTATTTT. It is translated as CASSFSSTGTGTDTQYF.

The V gene is TRBV5-4, the J gene TRBJ1-1; the D is unclear. The ends were cut back, 0 bases at V and 1 base at J, with 4 bases in the middle. The V gene's germline CDR1 is SGHNT and CDR2 YYREEE (reference sequence). The CDR3 has 13 amino acids. For the CDR3, the DNA is TGTGCCAGCAGCTTGGCCAGGAACACTGAAGCTTTCTTT. It specifies CASSLARNTEAFF. The full variable domain, with the rest looked up from reference TRBV5-4 and TRBJ1-1, is ETGVTQSPTHLIKTRGQQVTLRCSSQSGHNTVSWYQQALGQGPQFIFQYYREEENGRGNFPPRFSGLQFPNYSSELNVNALELDDSALYLCASSLARNTEAFFGQGTRLTVV.

With regard to this clone: Different DNA sequences within this sample yield the same CDR3. CDR3 DNA: TGCGCCAGCAGCTTGGGGACGGGATCCTACAATGAGCAGTTCTTC. This codes for CASSLGTGSYNEQFF. The V and J genes are TRBV5-1 and TRBJ2-1; TRBD2 might be the D (5 bases). Trimming shortened V by 0 bases and J by 1 base, and 8 bases separated the two germline ends. CDR1 SGHRS and CDR2 YFSETQ come from the germline V gene. The CDR3 loop spans 15 amino acids. The full variable domain, rest sourced from reference TRBV5-1 and TRBJ2-1, is KAGVTQTPRYLIKTRGQQVTLSCSPISGHRSVSWYQQTPGQGLQFLFEYFSETQRNKGNFPGRFSGRQFSNSRSEMNVSTLELGDSALYLCASSLGTGSYNEQFFGPGTRLTVL.

The chain links TRBV7-6 to TRBJ1-1; 12 bases are a match to TRBD1. The V and J ends lost 5 bases and 1 base, in that order; junction bases with no gene match: 2. In germline, CDR1 is SGHVS, CDR2 FNYEAQ. The CDR3 spans 15 residues. This chain's CDR3 is CASSTGQGANTEAFF. The CDR3 DNA follows: TGTGCCAGCAGCACGGGACAGGGGGCGAACACTGAAGCTTTCTTT.

V gene TRBV5-1 combines with J gene TRBJ2-2; D is unresolved. V was shortened by 5 bases and J by 2 bases, with 10 bases between the two germline ends. Germline CDR1 is SGHRS and CDR2 is YFSETQ. There are 14 residues in the CDR3. CDR3 bases: TGCGCCAGCAGGCAAAGGAGCAACACCGGGGAGCTGTTTTTT. Protein sequence: CASRQRSNTGELFF.

As DNA, the CDR3 is TGTGCCAGCAGCCCCTTTGACGGGAGCAATGAGCAGTTCTTC. It encodes CASSPFDGSNEQFF. The genes are TRBV11-2 and TRBJ2-1; possibly TRBD2 for D (6 bases). V shed 5 bases and J shed 6 bases, with 14 bases lying between them. CDR1 and CDR2 (germline): SGHAT, FQNNGV. CDR3 length: 14 amino acids.

The rearrangement links TRBV7-9 to TRBJ2-1; 13 positions match TRBD2. Looked up from germline, CDR1 is SEHNR and CDR2 is FQNEAQ (reference sequence). The V and J ends lost 4 bases and 6 bases, in that order; junction bases with no gene match: 6. The length of the CDR3 is 16 residues. The CDR3 loop is CASSYLTSGRANEQFF. CDR3 nucleotides: TGTGCCAGCAGCTACTTAACTAGCGGGAGGGCCAATGAGCAGTTCTTC.

V and J are TRBV28 and TRBJ1-1; 8 positions match TRBD1. Germline CDR1 MDHEN, CDR2 SYDVKM. The CDR3 loop spans 14 amino acids. V shed 6 bases, J shed 5 bases, and the junction held 8 bases outside the gene matches. As DNA, the CDR3 is TGTGCCAGCAGACAGGGGGAAGAGGGAACTGAAGCTTTCTTT. It is translated as CASRQGEEGTEAFF.

The chain joins TRBV19 to TRBJ2-5; 14 bases align to TRBD2. CDR3 length equals 16 residues. Trimming at V came to 8 bases and at J to 4 bases, leaving 9 bases not matched to a gene. Per the germline V gene, CDR1 is LNHDA and CDR2 is SQIVND (reference sequence). The chain's CDR3 is CASRGPGLAGGETQYF. The CDR3 DNA reads TGTGCCAGTCGGGGGCCAGGACTAGCGGGAGGAGAGACCCAGTACTTC. Combining the CDR3 with reference TRBV19 and TRBJ2-5 gives the whole variable domain DGGITQSPKYLFRKEGQNVTLSCEQNLNHDAMYWYRQDPGQGLRLIYYSQIVNDFQKGDIAEGYSVSREKKESFPLTVTSAQKNPTAFYLCASRGPGLAGGETQYFGPGTRLLVL.

The rearrangement uses TRBV30 and TRBJ1-2, with 7 bases lining up with TRBD1. V shed 8 bases and J 5 bases; nucleotides not matched to a gene: 8. CDR3 length: 12 amino acids. The V gene's germline CDR1 is GTSNPN and CDR2 SVGIG (reference sequence). The CDR3 coding sequence is TGTGCCCGCTCACAGGGGCGATATGGCTACACCTTC. Its translation is CARSQGRYGYTF.

This chain joins TRBV5-1 and TRBJ1-6; D not certain. CDR1 and CDR2 (germline): SGHRS, YFSETQ. V was shortened by 0 bases and J by 7 bases, with 11 bases between the two germline ends. The CDR3 has 15 amino acids. The CDR3 DNA reads TGCGCCAGCAGCTTGGGTCGGGTAACCAATTCACCCCTCCACTTT. It is translated as CASSLGRVTNSPLHF.

The CDR3 reads CASSYPPSYTQYF. The CDR3 DNA is TGTGCCAGCAGCTACCCTCCTAGCTATACGCAGTATTTT. The rearrangement links TRBV7-3 to TRBJ2-3; D may be TRBD2 (5 bases). Germline V gene lookup returns CDR1 SGHTA and CDR2 FQGTGA. V shed 4 bases and J shed 7 bases, with 12 bases lying between them. This CDR3 has 13 amino acids.

J is TRBJ1-2 and V is TRBV2; perhaps TRBD1 as D (6 bases). With 7 bases removed from V and 1 base from J, the gap between germline ends came to 10 bases. CDR1 is SNHLY, CDR2 FYNNEI, per germline. CDR3 length: 13 amino acids. The CDR3 loop reads CASTTGLNYGYTF. CDR3 nucleotide sequence: TGTGCCAGCACAACAGGGCTTAACTATGGCTACACCTTC.

The J gene is TRBJ2-3, the V gene TRBV14, with 10 positions matching TRBD2. Germline CDR1 and CDR2: SGHDN and FVKESK. The J segment lost 4 bases and the V segment lost 6 bases, leaving 10 bases of the junction unmatched. The CDR3 loop spans 16 amino acids. The CDR3 loop is CASSYISGRGPDTQYF. CDR3 nucleotides: TGTGCCAGCAGTTACATCAGCGGGAGGGGCCCAGATACGCAGTATTTT.

The chain combines TRBV29-1 with TRBJ1-2, with TRBD1 identical over 8 bases. This CDR3 contains 20 residues. Trimming removed 5 bases from V and 3 bases from J; junction bases left unmatched: 26. Germline V gene sequence: CDR1 SQVTM, CDR2 ANQGSEA. Here the CDR3 DNA reads TGCAGCGTTTTGTTCTCTCCTACCGGGACAGGTAGGGGTTTGGACTATGGCTACACCTTC. This gives the protein CSVLFSPTGTGRGLDYGYTF.